The subject of this entry is one T cell receptor (beta chain). This entry belongs to a study of blood T cell repertoires in COVID-19. Study information: Sites in the United States, Italy and Spain provided acute and convalescent COVID-19 samples. Sources were T cells, B-cell-depleted T cells, or PBMCs; the material itself was cDNA or gDNA.

The V end was cut by 3 bases, the J end by 3 bases, with 14 bases between. The germline gives CDR1 SGDLS, CDR2 YYNGEE. CDR3 length: 15 amino acids. Per the authors' pipeline: Amplification from reference gene primers served as the basis for estimated nucleated cell counts. The assay was immunoSEQ multiplex PCR, and TCRdb's table has in-frame clones only and misses some. Clone size and V and J calls were adopted from that table, with D and trimming inferred from the DNA. In the table there are approximately 150,000 clones, roughly 88% of which are singletons. The clonotype comes from a man in his 70s with active COVID-19. Sequencing was carried out using peripheral blood. V and J are TRBV9 and TRBJ2-3, with a tentative D call TRBD1 (7 bases). CDR3 DNA: TGTGCCAGCAGCGGATCAGGGGGGCGGACAGATACGCAGTATTTT. It codes for CASSGSGGRTDTQYF.